A single sample gave rise to the 27 T cell receptor beta chains below, sequenced in a study of CD8+ T cells in alopecia areata. Sequencing relied on a cDNA template that was reverse transcribed from extracted RNA. The data were produced by immunoSEQ multiplex PCR, yet TCRdb's version contains in-frame clones alone and is incomplete. The data show approximately 59,000 clones, 45% to 55% seen once. The sample was CD8+ T cells sorted from blood, taken at week 0. The receptors stem from a human donor with alopecia areata.

The chain is built from TRBV9 and TRBJ1-2; D is undetermined. The CDR3 is made up of 14 amino acids. Germline CDR1 SGDLS, CDR2 YYNGEE. V lost 3 bases to trimming and J lost 7 bases, with 16 bases between them. The CDR3 DNA sequence: TGTGCCAGCAGCGGTCCAGACCGGCTGGCTGGCTACACCTTC. It specifies CASSGPDRLAGYTF.

The gene calls are TRBV6-5 and TRBJ1-5, with D unclear. Per germline, CDR1 MNHEY and CDR2 SVGAGI. V was cut by 0 bases and J by 6 bases, with 12 bases left in between. The CDR3 has 15 residues. CDR3 nucleotide sequence: TGTGCCAGCAGTTACTCGCCAGGCGGTGGTCAGCCCCAGCATTTT. The encoded protein is CASSYSPGGGQPQHF.

This chain connects TRBV7-6 to TRBJ2-1; the D is unclear. Trimming removed 6 bases at V and 6 bases at J, with 9 bases between. CDR3 length: 12 residues. Germline CDR1 is SGHVS and CDR2 is FNYEAQ. CDR3 in DNA: TGTGCCAGCAGAAGTTCCCGCAATGAGCAGTTCTTC. Amino acid sequence: CASRSSRNEQFF.

J is TRBJ2-5 and V is TRBV13; 12 bases align to TRBD2. The CDR3 totals 17 residues. After removal of 5 bases from V and 5 bases from J, the junction contained 12 bases not matched to a gene. The germline V gene has CDR1 PRHDT and CDR2 FYEKMQ (reference sequence). The DNA for the CDR3 is TGTGCCAGCAGCCCCGGGACTAGCGGGCGCACGGGGGAGACCCAGTACTTC. It is translated as CASSPGTSGRTGETQYF.

The chain joins TRBV9 to TRBJ2-5, with D possibly TRBD1 on 5 matching bases. The CDR3 is 15 amino acids. Trimming shortened V by 0 bases and J by 5 bases, and 14 bases separated the two germline ends. Germline loops: CDR1 SGDLS, CDR2 YYNGEE. CDR3 sequence: CASSVVGRTQETQYF. CDR3 bases: TGTGCCAGCAGCGTAGTGGGGCGGACCCAGGAGACCCAGTACTTC.

This clone was seen more than once but under ten times. This rearrangement joins TRBV30 to TRBJ2-6; 8 nucleotides match TRBD1. The J segment lost 2 bases and the V segment lost 2 bases, leaving 8 bases of the junction unmatched. The CDR3 spans 17 residues. CDR1 is GTSNPN and CDR2 is SVGIG in the germline V gene (reference sequence). As DNA, the CDR3 is TGTGCCTGGAGTACCCGGACAGGGAGGACTGGGGCCAACGTCCTGACTTTC. Its protein product is CAWSTRTGRTGANVLTF.

The chain links TRBV28 to TRBJ2-7; D is uncertain. Germline CDR1 and CDR2: MDHEN and SYDVKM. CDR3 length: 14 residues. The V end was cut by 3 bases, the J end by 0 bases, with 9 bases between. The CDR3 coding sequence is TGTGCCAGCAGTTTTTTTAGGAGCTCCTACGAGCAGTACTTC. Translation: CASSFFRSSYEQYF.

The V call is TRBV7-8, the J call TRBJ2-6; TRBD1 matches 8 bases. This CDR3 contains 18 residues. The junction had 6 bases not matched to a gene; V was cut back by 1 base and J by 1 base. From germline, CDR1 is SGHVS and CDR2 FQNEAQ. In nucleotides, the CDR3 is TGTGCCAGCAGCTTAGGACAGGGGTTTAAGTCTGGGGCCAACGTCCTGACTTTC. Encoded protein: CASSLGQGFKSGANVLTF.

V is TRBV25-1 and J is TRBJ2-1; D possibly corresponds to TRBD2 (6 bases). CDR3 length: 15 residues. The V and J ends lost 1 base and 9 bases respectively, with 16 bases between them. Germline CDR1 MGHDK, CDR2 SYGVNS. Here the CDR3 DNA reads TGTGCCAGCAGTGAATTCACGGGAGAAAGCGGTGAGCAGTTCTTC. Encoded protein: CASSEFTGESGEQFF. Drawing the rest from reference TRBV25-1 and TRBJ2-1, the complete variable domain is EADIYQTPRYLVIGTGKKITLECSQTMGHDKMYWYQQDPGMELHLIHYSYGVNSTEKGDLSSESTVSRIRTEHFPLTLESARPSHTSQYLCASSEFTGESGEQFFGPGTRLTVL.

The chain joins TRBV9 to TRBJ1-1; TRBD1 is a possible D gene (5 bases). The V end lost 3 bases, the J end lost 5 bases, and 14 bases lay between the germline ends. CDR1 and CDR2 (germline): SGDLS, YYNGEE. The CDR3 spans 14 residues. For the CDR3, the DNA is TGTGCCAGCAGCGCCTCCCGGGGGAAAACTGAAGCTTTCTTT. It translates to CASSASRGKTEAFF.

In its sample, this clone is medium-sized. V is TRBV7-9 and J is TRBJ1-5, with D uncertain. The CDR3 has 15 amino acids. Trimming removed 8 bases from V and 1 base from J, with 15 bases in between. The germline gives CDR1 SEHNR, CDR2 FQNEAQ (reference sequence). The CDR3 bases are TGTGCCAGCGAAGAAGGGAGTGGAAGCAATCAGCCCCAGCATTTT. Translation: CASEEGSGSNQPQHF.

V gene TRBV11-1 combines with J gene TRBJ2-1; 7 bases map to TRBD1. V shed 1 base and J 2 bases; nucleotides not matched to a gene: 11. Per germline, CDR1 SGHAT and CDR2 FQDESV (reference sequence). This CDR3 spans 18 amino acids. The CDR3 reads CASSLVGTDRVPYNEQFF. The CDR3 DNA reads as TGTGCCAGCAGCTTAGTGGGCACCGACAGGGTGCCCTACAATGAGCAGTTCTTC.

V and J are TRBV6-1 and TRBJ1-5; tentatively, D is TRBD1 (5 bases). Trimming shortened V by 5 bases and J by 5 bases, and 7 bases separated the two germline ends. Germline V gives CDR1 MNHNS, CDR2 SASEGT. This CDR3 is built from 12 residues. The CDR3 sequence is CASSRTHQPQHF. The CDR3 region has the DNA TGTGCCAGCAGTCGGACACATCAGCCCCAGCATTTT.

This clone appeared a single time. The gene calls are TRBV6-5 and TRBJ2-1, with a tentative D call TRBD2 (5 bases). The V gene lost 5 bases and the J gene lost 7 bases, with 15 bases spanning the gap. The CDR3 covers 14 residues. CDR1 is MNHEY and CDR2 is SVGAGI in the germline V gene. The chain's CDR3 is CASSPGLGFNEQFF. For the CDR3, the DNA is TGTGCCAGCAGTCCTGGACTCGGGTTTAATGAGCAGTTCTTC.

Only a few counts were recorded for this clone. V and J are TRBV29-1 and TRBJ2-1; D not certain. The CDR3 totals 11 residues. CDR1 and CDR2 (germline): SQVTM, ANQGSEA. Trimming stripped 4 bases from V and 7 bases from J, with 8 bases between. CDR3 nucleotide sequence: TGCAGCGTTGTGTTCGGGAATGAGCAGTTCTTC. This codes for CSVVFGNEQFF.

This chain connects TRBV10-3 to TRBJ1-1; D unclear. Trimming removed 6 bases at V and 0 bases at J, with 8 bases between. CDR3 length: 13 amino acids. From germline, CDR1 is ENHRY and CDR2 SYGVKD. CDR3 coding DNA: TGTGCCATCAGATACCAGCTGAACACTGAAGCTTTCTTT. Translating it yields CAIRYQLNTEAFF.

This clone was counted ten times or more. This sequence joins TRBV6-1 and TRBJ2-7; 10 bases are a match to TRBD2. V shed 3 bases, J shed 4 bases, and the junction held 6 bases outside the gene matches. The germline V gene encodes CDR1 MNHNS and CDR2 SASEGT. This CDR3 contains 15 residues. The CDR3 DNA follows: TGTGCCAGCAGTGAGCACACTAGCGGGACTTACGAGCAGTACTTC. Protein sequence: CASSEHTSGTYEQYF.

This clone was detected a few times. An end of the junction does not agree with germline; a read error may underlie this. This CDR3 reads CASSQGLGSNNNEQFF. The CDR3, as DNA: TGTGCTAGCAGCCAGGGACTGGGGTCCAACAACAATGAGCAGTTCTTC. The V gene is TRBV7-7, the J gene TRBJ2-1; TRBD2 is a possible D gene (6 bases). The CDR3 has 16 residues. In germline, CDR1 is SSHAT, CDR2 FNYEAQ (reference sequence).

This clone was seen more than once but under ten times. This rearrangement joins TRBV5-6 to TRBJ1-1; D unclear. Germline V gives CDR1 SGHDT, CDR2 YYEEEE. The CDR3 loop spans 12 amino acids. The ends were cut back, 4 bases at V and 6 bases at J, with 10 bases in the middle. The chain's CDR3 is CASSRAPAEAFF. For the CDR3, the DNA is TGTGCCAGCAGCAGGGCCCCCGCTGAAGCTTTCTTT.

In this sample, this clone turned up a few times. The chain uses TRBV29-1 and TRBJ2-2, with D unclear. V lost 4 bases, J lost 3 bases, and 9 bases lay in between. CDR1 is SQVTM and CDR2 is ANQGSEA in the germline V gene. The length of the CDR3 is 13 residues. The CDR3 here is CSVGTPDTGELFF. For the CDR3, the DNA is TGCAGCGTTGGGACGCCCGACACCGGGGAGCTGTTTTTT.

This clone was recorded a few times. The chain recombines TRBV4-1 with TRBJ2-2; D is possibly TRBD2 (5 bases). Germline V CDR1 and CDR2: MGHRA, YSYEKL. The germline V and J ends were trimmed by 0 bases and 1 base, with 15 bases remaining between them. The CDR3 covers 18 residues. The CDR3 nucleotides read TGCGCCAGCAGCCAAGATGCCCCAACCGGAGGGAACACCGGGGAGCTGTTTTTT. Translating gives CASSQDAPTGGNTGELFF.

This clone was found a few times. This chain joins TRBV29-1 and TRBJ1-2; 8 nucleotides line up with TRBD1. Looked up from germline, CDR1 is SQVTM and CDR2 is ANQGSEA. V trimming: 7 bases; J trimming: 6 bases; junction bases outside the gene matches: 4. The CDR3 runs to 11 residues. The CDR3 sequence: CSAWTGHGYTF. The DNA of the CDR3 is TGCAGCGCCTGGACAGGGCATGGCTACACCTTC.

The chain combines TRBV4-3 with TRBJ2-7, with 8 bases identical to TRBD2. Germline V gene lookup returns CDR1 LGHNA and CDR2 YSLEER. V gave up 1 base and J gave up 1 base; unmatched junction bases: 3. This CDR3 is built from 15 residues. In DNA form, the CDR3 reads TGCGCCAGCAGCCAAGCAACGGGAGGGTCCTACGAGCAGTACTTC. Protein sequence: CASSQATGGSYEQYF.

The CDR3 bases are TGCGCCAGCAGCCTATCAGGGGACACCTACTACGAGCAGTACTTC. Amino acids: CASSLSGDTYYEQYF. This rearrangement joins TRBV4-3 to TRBJ2-7; D possibly corresponds to TRBD1 (6 bases). The germline CDR1 and CDR2 sequences are LGHNA and YSLEER. The CDR3 totals 15 residues. The V end was cut by 4 bases, the J end by 3 bases, with 16 bases between.

This clone was seen more than once but under ten times. The chain joins TRBV4-1 to TRBJ2-5; D is unresolved. Germline lookup yields CDR1 MGHRA and CDR2 YSYEKL. There are 14 residues in the CDR3. V lost 5 bases to trimming and J lost 1 base, with 11 bases between them. CDR3 loop: CASSLPGVQETQYF. DNA of the CDR3: TGCGCCAGCAGCTTACCGGGTGTCCAAGAGACCCAGTACTTC.

V is TRBV29-1 and J is TRBJ2-7, with D perhaps TRBD1 (5 bases). The germline CDR1 and CDR2 sequences are SQVTM and ANQGSEA. Between the trimmed V and J ends, which lost 7 bases and 1 base, there was a span of 14 bases. There are 13 residues in the CDR3. The CDR3 nucleotides read TGCAGCGCCCGGACACCAGAGTCCTACGAGCAGTACTTC. Translating it yields CSARTPESYEQYF.

This rearrangement joins TRBV29-1 to TRBJ2-3, with TRBD2 as a possible D gene (5 bases). The CDR3 runs 12 residues. Per germline, CDR1 SQVTM and CDR2 ANQGSEA. With 4 bases removed from V and 2 bases from J, the gap between germline ends came to 7 bases. In nucleotides, the CDR3 is TGCAGCGTTGTCGGGATCACAGATACGCAGTATTTT. Encoded protein: CSVVGITDTQYF.